Below, 12 T cell receptor beta chains from the same sample are listed, as sequenced in a study of shared clonotypes between healthy human individuals. Clones were sequenced by immunoSEQ multiplex PCR, and TCRdb holds only the in-frame ones, with some missing. The sample records roughly 2 million clones, 90% to 97% being singletons. The sequencing sample was made of naive CD4+ T cells sorted from blood. The sample's subset: CD45RA+ positively selected. The origin of the receptors is a man younger than 35 in good health.

The table lists this clone with a count of one. This sequence joins TRBV5-4 and TRBJ1-1, with D maybe TRBD1 (5 bases). The V and J ends lost 4 bases and 1 base respectively, with 14 bases between them. The germline CDR1 and CDR2 sequences are SGHNT and YYREEE (reference sequence). The CDR3 spans 15 residues. DNA of the CDR3: TGTGCCAGCAGCGACCGACAGAGTTCGAACACTGAAGCTTTCTTT. This codes for CASSDRQSSNTEAFF.

As concerns this clone: Within the sample, other DNA sequences also encode this same CDR3. The chain links TRBV10-1 to TRBJ2-7, with D possibly being TRBD2 (5 bases). Germline V gene data show CDR1 as WNHNN and CDR2 as SYGVQD (reference sequence). The CDR3 consists of 13 residues. V lost 4 bases, J lost 0 bases, and 7 bases lay in between. The CDR3: CASSASGSYEQYF. In DNA, the CDR3 is TGCGCCAGCAGTGCGAGCGGCTCCTACGAGCAGTACTTC.

This chain joins TRBV6-6 and TRBJ2-3; a weak D match, TRBD1 (6 bases). Germline values: CDR1 MNHNY, CDR2 SVGAGI (reference sequence). Trimming left V 7 bases short and J 1 base short, with 18 bases between. The CDR3 length is 16 residues. CDR3 sequence: CASIAYRAGGTDTQYF. The CDR3 DNA is TGTGCCAGCATCGCCTACAGGGCTGGCGGCACAGATACGCAGTATTTT.

DNA for the CDR3: TGTGCCAGCAGTGAAGCAGGGGGCTATGGCTACACCTTC. Translating it yields CASSEAGGYGYTF. The gene calls are TRBV25-1 and TRBJ1-2; 7 bases align to TRBD1. Looked up from germline, CDR1 is MGHDK and CDR2 is SYGVNS. Germline trimming cut 2 bases from V and 4 bases from J; bases unmatched to any gene: 1. The CDR3 extends over 13 amino acids.

V and J are TRBV9 and TRBJ2-1; D is uncertain. Germline V gene data show CDR1 as SGDLS and CDR2 as YYNGEE. The CDR3 spans 14 residues. V was pared by 5 bases and J by 7 bases, with 16 bases between. The DNA for the CDR3 is TGTGCCAGCAGGTTAGGACCCTCGCGAAATGAGCAGTTCTTC. It is translated as CASRLGPSRNEQFF.

The J gene is TRBJ2-7, the V gene TRBV19; the D gene is possibly TRBD1 (6 bases). Germline V CDR1 and CDR2: LNHDA, SQIVND (reference sequence). V was cut by 0 bases and J by 6 bases, with 9 bases left in between. This CDR3 comprises 13 residues. CDR3 protein: CASSIDRGREQYF. The CDR3 DNA sequence: TGTGCCAGTAGTATAGACAGGGGACGCGAGCAGTACTTC.

This sequence joins TRBV5-4 and TRBJ2-1; TRBD2 might be the D (6 bases). This CDR3 has 17 residues. The V gene lost 2 bases and the J gene lost 4 bases, with 19 bases spanning the gap. Germline V lookup: CDR1 SGHNT, CDR2 YYREEE (reference sequence). CDR3 sequence: CASSFGGGSSGYNEQFF. In DNA, the CDR3 is TGTGCCAGCAGCTTCGGGGGTGGGTCTAGTGGATACAATGAGCAGTTCTTC.

On this clone: Other DNA sequences in the sample encode the same CDR3. The rearrangement links TRBV7-2 to TRBJ2-5; D might be TRBD2 (7 bases). Germline V gives CDR1 SGHTA, CDR2 FQGNSA. There are 15 residues in the CDR3. V lost 0 bases and J 2 bases, leaving 10 bases between the germline ends. The CDR3 reads CASSLASGTQETQYF. The CDR3 coding sequence is TGTGCCAGCAGCTTAGCCAGCGGGACACAAGAGACCCAGTACTTC.

This chain connects TRBV7-2 to TRBJ2-7; D unclear. Germline V gene lookup returns CDR1 SGHTA and CDR2 FQGNSA. CDR3 length: 12 residues. V was trimmed by 4 bases and J by 3 bases, leaving 7 bases between them. The chain's CDR3 is CASSSSNYEQYF. Here the CDR3 DNA reads TGTGCCAGCAGCTCCTCCAACTACGAGCAGTACTTC.

The V gene is TRBV6-6, the J gene TRBJ1-5; 7 bases are shared with TRBD1. The CDR3 extends over 15 amino acids. Trimming took 4 bases from V and 3 from J; bases not matched to a gene: 6. CDR1 and CDR2 from the germline V gene are MNHNY and SVGAGI (reference sequence). The CDR3 DNA reads as TGTGCCAGCAGTTTCGCTGGACAGGTCAATCAGCCCCAGCATTTT. It specifies CASSFAGQVNQPQHF.

The genes are TRBV9 and TRBJ2-1, with TRBD2 identical over 11 bases. V shed 4 bases, J shed 8 bases, and the junction held 14 bases outside the gene matches. The CDR3 contains 17 residues. CDR1 and CDR2 (germline): SGDLS, YYNGEE. The CDR3 spells CASSTRGSGGASHEQFF. The CDR3 DNA reads TGTGCCAGCAGCACCCGTGGTAGCGGGGGGGCCAGCCATGAGCAGTTCTTC.

As regards this clone: The junction differs from germline at one of its ends, possibly a read error. The chain uses TRBV5-1 and TRBJ2-7, with TRBD1 identical over 7 bases. The CDR3 runs 15 residues. Germline CDR1 is SGHRS and CDR2 is YFSETQ. The CDR3, as DNA: TGCGCCAGCAGCTGGGAAGGGGACAGCTTGTTTGAGGGGAACTTC. This translates into CASSWEGDSLFEGNF.